The 27 T cell receptor beta chains listed next were all sequenced from one sample in a study of human T cells and chemical hapten exposure. TCRdb ran MiXCR on the RACE reads and lists one entry per CDR3 protein. The repertoire holds 85,000 to 100,000 distinct CDR3 sequences, 25% to 35% seen once, with 10% in the top ten. Time point reported: patch test 3, about 24 weeks after DPC sensitization. Treatment of the sample: therapeutic diphenylcyclopropenone sensitization with weekly scalp DPC. Sample: whole blood, taken in connection with sensitization to the hapten diphenylcyclopropenone (DPC). These receptors were taken from a man aged 40-55 years with alopecia areata. Some clones in this sample may be carry-over from other donors' samples.

This rearrangement joins TRBV29-1 to TRBJ2-4, with TRBD2 matching 14 bases. This CDR3 spans 17 amino acids. V lost 5 bases, J lost 0 bases, and 6 bases stayed unmatched. Germline CDR1 reads SQVTM; CDR2 reads ANQGSEA. CDR3 region: CSVPGTSGSTAKNIQYF. The CDR3, as DNA: TGCAGCGTTCCTGGGACTAGCGGGAGCACAGCCAAAAACATTCAGTACTTC.

This clonotype was found a few times. V and J are TRBV20-1 and TRBJ2-3, with a possible D match to TRBD2 (5 bases). The CDR3 runs 15 residues. Trimming took 0 bases from V and 6 from J, leaving 16 bases between them. Germline lookup yields CDR1 DFQATT and CDR2 SNEGSKA (reference sequence). CDR3 amino acids: CSARDLRTLEDTQYF. The CDR3 bases are TGCAGTGCTAGAGATCTGAGGACTCTTGAGGATACGCAGTATTTT.

This clonotype was observed a few times. The rearrangement joins TRBV4-1 to TRBJ2-7; D is possibly TRBD2 (5 bases). The length of the CDR3 is 15 residues. Germline V gene sequence: CDR1 MGHRA, CDR2 YSYEKL. V was trimmed by 1 base and J by 0 bases, leaving 10 bases between them. The DNA for the CDR3 is TGCGCCAGCAGCCAAGGAGCGGATAGCTCCTACGAGCAGTACTTC. Its protein product is CASSQGADSSYEQYF.

This clonotype was found many times. The chain uses TRBV7-9 and TRBJ2-3; D remains unclear. CDR3 length: 15 amino acids. With 1 base removed from V and 2 bases from J, the gap between germline ends came to 10 bases. The V gene's germline CDR1 is SEHNR and CDR2 FQNEAQ (reference sequence). For the CDR3, the DNA is TGTGCCAGCAGCTTAGATTCCAGCGACACAGATACGCAGTATTTT. Its protein product is CASSLDSSDTDTQYF.

The chain employs TRBV7-9 and TRBJ2-3; 12 bases are shared with TRBD2. V was clipped by 5 bases and J by 2 bases; unmatched bases: 5. Germline lookup yields CDR1 SEHNR and CDR2 FQNEAQ (reference sequence). This CDR3 contains 16 residues. The CDR3 DNA is TGTGCCAGCAGCCGGACTAGCGGGGAATACACAGATACGCAGTATTTT. It yields the protein CASSRTSGEYTDTQYF.

This rearrangement joins TRBV6-5 to TRBJ1-4; no firm D call. CDR1 and CDR2 (germline): MNHEY, SVGAGI. This CDR3 is built from 15 residues. V was cut by 6 bases and J by 8 bases, with 19 bases left in between. CDR3 in DNA: TGTGCCAGCAGCTTCTCCGAGAGGGCGCGGGAAAAACTGTTTTTT. The encoded protein is CASSFSERAREKLFF.

In this sample, this clonotype turned up once. The CDR3 nucleotides read TGCAGTGCTAGAGAGAACGCCTACGAGCAGTACTTC. Translated: CSARENAYEQYF. This chain connects TRBV20-1 to TRBJ2-7; D is unclear. Germline CDR1 DFQATT, CDR2 SNEGSKA (reference sequence). CDR3 size: 12 residues. V lost 0 bases, J lost 2 bases, and 5 bases lay in between.

This chain links TRBV20-1 with TRBJ2-5; 9 nucleotides align to TRBD1. Per germline, CDR1 DFQATT and CDR2 SNEGSKA (reference sequence). The CDR3 is 21 amino acids. With V trimmed by 2 bases and J by 1 base, 23 bases remained unmatched. CDR3 loop: CSARISPRDRDSLLSQETQYF. CDR3 bases: TGCAGTGCTAGAATCTCCCCGAGGGACAGGGACTCCCTCCTCAGCCAAGAGACCCAGTACTTC.

This clonotype was found a few times. The chain is built from TRBV12-3 or TRBV12-4 and TRBJ1-1, with a weak D call TRBD1 (5 bases). The CDR3 covers 15 residues. V was cut by 3 bases and J by 1 base, with 12 bases left in between. In DNA form, the CDR3 reads TGTGCCAGCAGTTTCGGCAGGGCCCCGAACACTGAAGCTTTCTTT. It translates to CASSFGRAPNTEAFF.

The chain recombines TRBV6-5 with TRBJ2-7; TRBD1 matches 10 bases. After removal of 6 bases from V and 2 bases from J, the junction contained 7 bases not matched to a gene. CDR3 size: 15 residues. Germline CDR1 reads MNHEY; CDR2 reads SVGAGI. The CDR3 is CASSRRGQGTYEQYF. The CDR3 DNA sequence: TGTGCCAGCAGCAGACGGGGACAGGGGACCTACGAGCAGTACTTC.

V is TRBV6-5 and J is TRBJ2-6; TRBD1 agrees at 7 bases. Germline-derived CDR1 and CDR2 are MNHEY and SVGAGI. The junction had 11 bases not matched to a gene; V was cut back by 6 bases and J by 0 bases. This CDR3 comprises 18 residues. This CDR3 is CASSPGPTGLSGANVLTF. DNA of the CDR3: TGTGCCAGCAGCCCTGGTCCGACAGGGCTCTCTGGGGCCAACGTCCTGACTTTC.

This rearrangement joins TRBV6-2 or TRBV6-3 to TRBJ2-3, with TRBD2 identical over 8 bases. Trimming removed 7 bases from V and 3 bases from J; junction bases left unmatched: 6. The CDR3 has 14 residues. Germline CDR1 is MNHEY and CDR2 is SVGEGT. The CDR3 nucleotides are TGTGCCAGCAACTCCGGGACTAGTACAGATACGCAGTATTTT. It specifies CASNSGTSTDTQYF.

This chain uses TRBV4-2 with TRBJ2-3; D is perhaps TRBD2 (5 bases). CDR3 length: 15 amino acids. CDR1 and CDR2 (germline): LGHNA, YNFKEQ. Trimming took 4 bases from V and 2 from J, leaving 13 bases between them. The CDR3 reads CASSPGVEVTDTQYF. The CDR3 DNA reads as TGTGCCAGCAGCCCCGGGGTGGAGGTCACAGATACGCAGTATTTT.

The rearrangement joins TRBV12-3 or TRBV12-4 to TRBJ2-7; D may match TRBD1 or TRBD2 (6 bases each). V lost 8 bases and J 7 bases, leaving 18 bases between the germline ends. The CDR3 runs to 13 residues. Written as DNA, the CDR3 is TGTGCCAGCGCTATGTCGGGGGCCCCGGAGCAGTACTTC. Translation gives CASAMSGAPEQYF.

The chain has TRBV4-3 and TRBJ2-2; no clear D gene. From germline, CDR1 is LGHNA and CDR2 YSLEER. This CDR3 has 16 amino acids. V was trimmed by 1 base and J by 0 bases, leaving 9 bases between them. CDR3 nucleotides: TGCGCCAGCAGCCAAGTTGACGACCCGAACACCGGGGAGCTGTTTTTT. Residues: CASSQVDDPNTGELFF.

This clonotype has only a few counts. The chain recombines TRBV10-2 with TRBJ2-7; D unresolved. CDR1 is WSHSY, CDR2 SAAADI, per germline. This CDR3 spans 14 amino acids. V shed 2 bases and J shed 5 bases, with 13 bases lying between them. The CDR3 reads CASSEDIGIDEQYF. The CDR3, as DNA: TGCGCCAGCAGTGAGGATATAGGGATCGACGAGCAGTACTTC.

The chain joins TRBV15 to TRBJ2-3; 16 nucleotides align to TRBD2. Germline V gives CDR1 LNHNV, CDR2 YYDKDF (reference sequence). This CDR3 contains 17 residues. After removal of 3 bases from V and 2 bases from J, the junction contained 2 bases not matched to a gene. The CDR3 reads CATSRGLAGGPTDTQYF. Here the CDR3 DNA reads TGTGCCACCAGCAGGGGACTAGCGGGAGGGCCCACAGATACGCAGTATTTT. Based on the CDR3 plus reference TRBV15 and TRBJ2-3, the full variable domain is DAMVIQNPRYQVTQFGKPVTLSCSQTLNHNVMYWYQQKSSQAPKLLFHYYDKDFNNEADTPDNFQSRRPNTSFCFLDIRSPGLGDTAMYLCATSRGLAGGPTDTQYFGPGTRLTVL.

J is TRBJ2-7 and V is TRBV10-1; D is unresolved. Germline CDR1 reads WNHNN; CDR2 reads SYGVQD (reference sequence). V was shortened by 0 bases and J by 5 bases, with 11 bases between the two germline ends. The length of the CDR3 is 14 residues. CDR3 coding DNA: TGCGCCAGCAGTGAGTCTGCAGGATACGACGAGCAGTACTTC. As protein: CASSESAGYDEQYF.

The gene calls are TRBV5-1 and TRBJ2-5; TRBD1 might be the D (5 bases). V was cut by 4 bases and J by 2 bases, with 12 bases left in between. Germline CDR1 and CDR2: SGHRS and YFSETQ. The CDR3 has 14 amino acids. The CDR3 DNA reads TGCGCCAGCAGCCTTACTGCAGGGCAAGAGACCCAGTACTTC. Translated, it gives CASSLTAGQETQYF.

This clonotype was seen a handful of times. The chain links TRBV27 to TRBJ2-1; D is unclear. Germline values: CDR1 MNHEY, CDR2 SMNVEV (reference sequence). This CDR3 spans 14 amino acids. V was clipped by 3 bases and J by 0 bases, with 6 bases between them. The CDR3 region is CASSFTSSYNEQFF. DNA of the CDR3: TGTGCCAGCAGTTTTACCAGCTCCTACAATGAGCAGTTCTTC.

This clonotype was seen only a few times. This chain connects TRBV12-3 or TRBV12-4 to TRBJ2-1; D remains unclear. V gave up 4 bases and J gave up 4 bases, with 14 bases separating them. The CDR3 sequence is 15 residues long. The CDR3 bases are TGTGCCAGCAGTTCAGACGGTCTCCTTTACAATGAGCAGTTCTTC. It yields the protein CASSSDGLLYNEQFF.

This clonotype was detected a few times. The CDR3 sequence is CASSRVTNTGELFF. CDR3 in DNA: TGTGCCAGCAGCCGGGTAACGAACACCGGGGAGCTGTTTTTT. The gene calls are TRBV2 and TRBJ2-2; D not certain. The CDR3 is made up of 14 amino acids. CDR1 SNHLY and CDR2 FYNNEI come from the germline V gene. Trimming pared 6 bases from V and 0 bases from J, leaving 8 bases between.

The chain employs TRBV28 and TRBJ2-3; no clear D gene. From germline, CDR1 is MDHEN and CDR2 SYDVKM. CDR3 length: 13 amino acids. The V gene lost 2 bases and the J gene lost 6 bases, with 9 bases spanning the gap. CDR3 coding DNA: TGTGCCAGCAGTTTAAGAGGACCCGATACGCAGTATTTT. This codes for CASSLRGPDTQYF.

The gene calls are TRBV5-5 and TRBJ2-5, with 10 nucleotides matching TRBD2. Germline-derived CDR1 and CDR2 are SGHKS and YYEKEE (reference sequence). V was clipped by 2 bases and J by 5 bases; unmatched bases: 6. This CDR3 contains 15 residues. CDR3 bases: TGTGCCAGCAGCTTCTCCCCTAGCGGGAGTGAGACCCAGTACTTC. As protein: CASSFSPSGSETQYF.

This clonotype was seen a handful of times. The V and J genes are TRBV6-6 and TRBJ1-5; D uncertain. The CDR3 extends over 15 amino acids. Germline lookup yields CDR1 MNHNY and CDR2 SVGAGI (reference sequence). Trimming shortened V by 0 bases and J by 4 bases, and 10 bases separated the two germline ends. CDR3 loop: CASSYSMAANQPQHF. CDR3 coding DNA: TGTGCCAGCAGTTACTCCATGGCCGCGAATCAGCCCCAGCATTTT.

V usage is TRBV7-9 and J usage is TRBJ2-7, with D possibly being TRBD2 (5 bases). This CDR3 has 14 residues. Germline loops: CDR1 SEHNR, CDR2 FQNEAQ (reference sequence). The V end lost 2 bases, the J end lost 3 bases, and 11 bases lay between the germline ends. The CDR3 sequence: CASSLSGGFYEQYF. The DNA for the CDR3 is TGTGCCAGCAGCTTAAGCGGAGGTTTCTACGAGCAGTACTTC.

This clonotype has only a few counts. The chain employs TRBV12-3 or TRBV12-4 and TRBJ2-5; maybe TRBD1 (5 bases). The germline V and J ends were trimmed by 6 bases and 4 bases, with 15 bases remaining between them. The CDR3 has 14 amino acids. The CDR3 loop reads CASSFGPQGETQYF. CDR3 bases: TGTGCCAGCAGCTTCGGACCCCAGGGAGAGACCCAGTACTTC.